This entry concerns a single TCR beta chain. The authors ran a second PCR of roughly 7 to 11 cycles using a sample-barcoded 5' primer and a J-beta primer mix. TCRdb itself ran the 5' RACE reads through MiXCR, one entry per CDR3 protein. The sample shows about 1 million distinct CDR3 sequences, 45% of them seen only once. Germline V gene lookup returns CDR1 SGDLS and CDR2 YYNGEE. V was pared by 0 bases and J by 1 base, with 13 bases between. This CDR3 has 17 amino acids. This entry comes from a study of blood T cells in healthy people across ages. This TCR derives from a woman aged 55-69 years in good health. Specimen: blood. The J gene is TRBJ2-2, the V gene TRBV9; no definite D call. CDR3 amino acids: CASSVGVAEWNTGELFF. As DNA, the CDR3 is TGTGCCAGCAGCGTAGGGGTCGCAGAATGGAACACCGGGGAGCTGTTTTTT.